The 19 T cell receptor beta chains below were found in one sample sequenced in a study of blood T cells in healthy people across ages. For the second PCR, which ran for roughly 6 to 12 cycles, a sample-barcoded 5' primer and a J-beta primer mix were used. TCRdb used MiXCR to reprocess the 5' RACE reads, holding one entry per CDR3 protein. Of around 1,100,000 distinct CDR3 sequences detected, 35% to 40% appear once; the ten largest clones hold over 10%. Material: blood. The receptors were sampled from a man aged 18 to 29 in good health.

This clonotype was found many times. The V gene is TRBV7-2, the J gene TRBJ2-1, with D possibly matching TRBD2 (6 bases). V lost 5 bases to trimming and J lost 8 bases, with 16 bases between them. CDR1 and CDR2 from the germline V gene are SGHTA and FQGNSA. The CDR3 sequence is 14 residues long. The CDR3 spells CASSPRDSLDEQFF. The CDR3 DNA is TGTGCCAGCAGCCCTCGGGACTCCCTCGATGAGCAGTTCTTC.

This clonotype was observed a handful of times. The rearrangement links TRBV7-2 to TRBJ1-1; 8 bases are a match to TRBD1. J gave up 3 bases and V 3 bases, and 6 bases lay outside the gene matches. Germline V lookup: CDR1 SGHTA, CDR2 FQGNSA. The CDR3 totals 15 residues. The CDR3 DNA sequence: TGTGCCAGCAGCTTTCACAGGGGGTGGCACACTGAAGCTTTCTTT. Its protein product is CASSFHRGWHTEAFF.

This clonotype showed up just a few times. The genes are TRBV7-9 and TRBJ2-1; no definite D call. Per the germline V gene, CDR1 is SEHNR and CDR2 is FQNEAQ (reference sequence). V was trimmed by 8 bases and J by 3 bases, leaving 20 bases between them. The CDR3 runs to 16 residues. As DNA, the CDR3 is TGTGCCAGCCCGACCACGGATTCTGAGAACTACAATGAGCAGTTCTTC. Translated: CASPTTDSENYNEQFF.

V and J are TRBV14 and TRBJ2-1; 14 bases are shared with TRBD2. The germline gives CDR1 SGHDN, CDR2 FVKESK. The junction had 4 bases not matched to a gene; V was cut back by 1 base and J by 8 bases. This CDR3 has 16 amino acids. CDR3 sequence: CASSQGLAGGLDEQFF. The CDR3 DNA sequence: TGTGCCAGCAGCCAAGGACTAGCGGGGGGGCTCGATGAGCAGTTCTTC.

This sequence joins TRBV10-3 and TRBJ2-1, with 10 bases that match TRBD2. The junction had 5 bases not matched to a gene; V was cut back by 6 bases and J by 0 bases. The CDR3 covers 16 residues. Germline V CDR1 and CDR2: ENHRY, SYGVKD. The CDR3 DNA reads TGTGCCATCAGGGAAGGACTAGCGGTCTCCTACAATGAGCAGTTCTTC. Its protein product is CAIREGLAVSYNEQFF.

V usage is TRBV12-3 or TRBV12-4 and J usage is TRBJ1-6; possibly TRBD1 for D (6 bases). V lost 2 bases and J lost 7, with 12 bases in between. This CDR3 is 15 amino acids long. CDR3 residues: CASSLSIQGNSPLHF. The CDR3 DNA is TGTGCCAGCAGTTTATCAATCCAGGGGAATTCACCCCTCCACTTT.

The chain links TRBV9 to TRBJ2-3; D is unresolved. The CDR3 has 13 amino acids. The ends were cut back, 4 bases at V and 6 bases at J, with 12 bases in the middle. Looked up from germline, CDR1 is SGDLS and CDR2 is YYNGEE. The CDR3 protein is CASSNNFGDTQYF. Written as DNA, the CDR3 is TGTGCCAGCAGCAACAACTTTGGCGATACGCAGTATTTT.

The chain has TRBV5-1 and TRBJ2-2; maybe TRBD1 (5 bases). The germline gives CDR1 SGHRS, CDR2 YFSETQ. This CDR3 has 15 amino acids. V was trimmed by 0 bases and J by 4 bases, leaving 10 bases between them. The CDR3 reads CASSLAQGATGELFF. The CDR3 DNA sequence: TGCGCCAGCAGCTTGGCCCAGGGCGCCACCGGGGAGCTGTTTTTT. The full variable domain, rest sourced from reference TRBV5-1 and TRBJ2-2, is KAGVTQTPRYLIKTRGQQVTLSCSPISGHRSVSWYQQTPGQGLQFLFEYFSETQRNKGNFPGRFSGRQFSNSRSEMNVSTLELGDSALYLCASSLAQGATGELFFGEGSRLTVL.

The gene calls are TRBV27 and TRBJ2-1; TRBD1 is a possible D gene (5 bases). Germline values: CDR1 MNHEY, CDR2 SMNVEV (reference sequence). There are 17 residues in the CDR3. Trimming pared 2 bases from V and 5 bases from J, leaving 19 bases between. The CDR3: CASSLKGRGPPNNEQFF. CDR3 nucleotides: TGTGCCAGCAGTTTAAAGGGGCGAGGCCCTCCAAACAATGAGCAGTTCTTC.

This chain links TRBV7-8 with TRBJ2-5; D remains ambiguous. The CDR3 is 16 residues long. The germline V and J ends were trimmed by 5 bases and 4 bases, with 20 bases remaining between them. Germline CDR1 SGHVS, CDR2 FQNEAQ. CDR3 residues: CASSLQLSPGGETQYF. In DNA form, the CDR3 reads TGTGCCAGCAGCCTTCAATTGTCCCCTGGCGGAGAGACCCAGTACTTC.

The V and J genes are TRBV2 and TRBJ2-1; no clear D. Judging by the DNA end, TRBJ2-7 fits better; the J call may be wrong. In germline, CDR1 is SNHLY, CDR2 FYNNEI. The CDR3 spans 14 residues. The CDR3: CASSGASSYNEQYF. The CDR3 region has the DNA TGTGCCAGCAGTGGGGCCAGCTCCTACAATGAGCAGTACTTC.

The chain links TRBV9 to TRBJ2-7; D perhaps matches TRBD2 (5 bases). The CDR3 spans 14 residues. V lost 2 bases to trimming and J lost 7 bases, with 16 bases between them. Germline V gene lookup returns CDR1 SGDLS and CDR2 YYNGEE. The CDR3 loop is CASSVGLASFEQYF. The CDR3 DNA follows: TGTGCCAGCAGCGTTGGCCTAGCTTCTTTTGAGCAGTACTTC.

In its sample, this clonotype was seen a few times. The chain employs TRBV15 and TRBJ2-2; TRBD1 is a possible D gene (6 bases). In germline, CDR1 is LNHNV, CDR2 YYDKDF (reference sequence). There are 15 residues in the CDR3. Trimming cost V 5 bases and J 2 bases, with 12 bases left between them. The CDR3 coding sequence is TGTGCCACCAGCCCGGACAGTACCAACACCGGGGAGCTGTTTTTT. Residues: CATSPDSTNTGELFF.

This clonotype was picked up one time. The rearrangement links TRBV18 to TRBJ1-4; 8 bases map to TRBD1. The CDR3 loop spans 18 amino acids. J gave up 0 bases and V 3 bases, and 9 bases lay outside the gene matches. Looked up from germline, CDR1 is KGHSH and CDR2 is LQKENI. CDR3 sequence (DNA): TGTGCCAGCTCACCCGCAGGGGGCGTACCCACAACTAATGAAAAACTGTTTTTT. Translation gives CASSPAGGVPTTNEKLFF.

This clonotype was recorded at least ten times. The J gene is TRBJ1-5, the V gene TRBV6-6; D is undetermined. CDR3 length: 11 amino acids. Germline CDR1 is MNHNY and CDR2 is SVGAGI (reference sequence). The V gene lost 4 bases and the J gene lost 8 bases, with 6 bases spanning the gap. DNA for the CDR3: TGTGCCAGCAGTTTCGGCGAGCCCCAGCATTTT. It is translated as CASSFGEPQHF.

This clonotype was seen only a few times. The chain links TRBV4-3 to TRBJ2-7; D not resolved. The last part of the DNA fits TRBJ2-5 better; the J call may be wrong. Per the germline V gene, CDR1 is LGHNA and CDR2 is YSLEER. This CDR3 spans 17 amino acids. The CDR3 coding sequence is TGCGCCAGCAGCCAGGTATTGAGTCCTCTTCCTAAAGAGACCCAGTACTTC. Translated: CASSQVLSPLPKETQYF.

This chain's CDR3 is CAISEMGQGAKGYTF. CDR3 sequence (DNA): TGTGCCATCAGTGAGATGGGACAGGGGGCAAAAGGCTACACCTTC. The chain joins TRBV10-3 to TRBJ1-2; 12 bases are a match to TRBD1. Germline V gene data show CDR1 as ENHRY and CDR2 as SYGVKD. The CDR3 loop spans 15 amino acids. Unmatched junction bases numbered 6, after V lost 2 bases and J lost 8 bases.

The CDR3 spells CSARGRGDYEQYF. CDR3 coding DNA: TGCAGTGCTAGAGGTCGGGGAGACTACGAGCAGTACTTC. The chain has TRBV20-1 and TRBJ2-7; a possible D gene is TRBD2 (5 bases). Per the germline V gene, CDR1 is DFQATT and CDR2 is SNEGSKA (reference sequence). V lost 1 base to trimming and J lost 3 bases, with 10 bases between them. The CDR3 consists of 13 residues.

The rearrangement uses TRBV4-2 and TRBJ1-2; D is possibly TRBD1 (6 bases). The V gene lost 0 bases and the J gene lost 5 bases, with 13 bases spanning the gap. The CDR3 is 15 amino acids. In germline, CDR1 is LGHNA, CDR2 YNFKEQ. CDR3 DNA sequence: TGTGCCAGCAGCCAAGATCGGGGACAACCTTATGGCTACACCTTC. As protein: CASSQDRGQPYGYTF.